A selection of T cell receptor beta chains follows, all from one sample in a study of T-cell reconstitution after alpha-beta-depleted transplantation in children. TCRdb fed the PCR reads into MiXCR, producing one record per CDR3 protein. The repertoire includes 90,000 to 150,000 distinct CDR3 sequences, around 23% of them detected once, and roughly a tenth sits in the top ten. Here the sequenced sample was PBMCs, mostly from graft donor cells, taken 180 days after TCRalphabeta/CD19-depleted stem cell transplant. The source of these receptors is a male patient between 2 and 10 years old who had a stem cell transplant for chronic granulomatous disease, so the T cells may come from the graft donor. Each CDR3 is given with its conserved first and last residue.

V	J	CDR3
TRBV7-8	TRBJ2-5	CASSLASGAETQYF
TRBV10-3	TRBJ1-2	CAISESLGRSNYGYTF
TRBV28	TRBJ1-2	CASRTNSGKPYGYTF
TRBV20-1	TRBJ1-1	CSARDRGRNLNTEAFF
TRBV20-1	TRBJ2-3	CSASGLAGTDTQYF
TRBV2	TRBJ2-7	CASKAGSYEQYF
TRBV29-1	TRBJ1-1	CSVKTGTEAFF
TRBV20-1	TRBJ2-3	CSARDPGADTQYF
TRBV20-1	TRBJ1-2	CSANRQGTRGYTF
TRBV12-3/TRBV12-4	TRBJ1-1	CASSFKGRGEAFF
TRBV25-1	TRBJ2-1	CASSETSGRAGQFF
TRBV20-1	TRBJ1-2	CSATPGAGGGYTF
TRBV20-1	TRBJ2-3	CSAPLGQSYSTDTQYF
TRBV20-1	TRBJ2-3	CSAQGTSGLSTDTQYF
TRBV12-3/TRBV12-4	TRBJ2-2	CASSDRNTGELFF
TRBV20-1	TRBJ2-4	CSAEREAKNIQYF
TRBV20-1	TRBJ2-3	CSASVPSGGITDTQYF
TRBV28	TRBJ2-1	CASSPRGGRVNEQFF
TRBV11-2	TRBJ2-3	CASSSTAPRSGTDTQYF
TRBV6-2/TRBV6-3	TRBJ2-7	CASSYRYEQYF
TRBV27	TRBJ2-5	CASSFLGTGQETQYF
TRBV20-1	TRBJ1-6	CSARRGGANSPLHF
TRBV20-1	TRBJ2-1	CSARDYYNEQFF
TRBV29-1	TRBJ2-7	CSVVTGVVDEQYF
TRBV5-4	TRBJ2-5	CASSPKKGGMETQYF
TRBV20-1	TRBJ2-7	CSARDLLKSSYEQYF
TRBV7-2	TRBJ2-7	CASSNRAGGHEQYF
TRBV7-9	TRBJ2-2	CASGWLAGANTGELFF
TRBV20-1	TRBJ2-7	CSAGQGAREQYF
TRBV20-1	TRBJ2-3	CSARESSRGFTDTQYF
TRBV27	TRBJ1-1	CASSLTGRVNTEAFF
TRBV30	TRBJ1-1	CAWSGGPDTEAFF
TRBV7-2	TRBJ2-1	CASSSPWVGQRYNEQFF
TRBV5-1	TRBJ2-7	CASSSDPGLALEQYF
TRBV10-2	TRBJ2-1	CASSERVGLTTYNEQFF
TRBV18	TRBJ1-1	CASSLYLDAEAFF
TRBV21-1	TRBJ2-3	CASSKMGKTDTQYF
TRBV5-1	TRBJ1-2	CASSLDGVPLYGYTF
TRBV12-3/TRBV12-4	TRBJ2-1	CASSFDWSNEQFF
TRBV6-5	TRBJ1-6	CASRQDRVNSPLHF
TRBV7-8	TRBJ2-5	CASSLEMKGSQYF
TRBV20-1	TRBJ2-5	CSARPVGKQETQYF
TRBV20-1	TRBJ2-5	CSARSGTHQETQYF
TRBV12-3/TRBV12-4	TRBJ2-5	CASSFRVGIAGGPGETQYF
TRBV7-8	TRBJ1-2	CASSLGWESGYTF
TRBV20-1	TRBJ1-2	CWAQAPGQAMGGYTF
TRBV20-1	TRBJ2-2	CSARKEGNTGELFF
TRBV5-5	TRBJ2-1	CASSEDRNYNEQFF
TRBV20-1	TRBJ1-5	CSAQRLRSNQPQHF
TRBV5-6	TRBJ2-7	CASSFRDWVNYEQYF
TRBV30	TRBJ2-3	CAWSAGGKGTDTQYF
TRBV5-1	TRBJ2-1	CASSGIEVREQFF